Below are 17 T cell receptor beta chains sequenced from a single sample in a study of cytomegalovirus exposure and HLA in healthy donors. This PCR relied on a set of 60 Vbeta primers and 13 Jbeta primers. Sequencing was performed with immunoSEQ multiplex PCR; in TCRdb, only in-frame clones are kept and a portion is missing. The table records under 200,000 clones, around 80% of them present only once. Sequenced material: PBMCs. The source of these receptors is a woman in her fifties or sixties in good health and CMV-seropositive.

This sequence joins TRBV7-3 and TRBJ1-2; TRBD1 agrees at 9 bases. There are 16 residues in the CDR3. The germline CDR1 and CDR2 sequences are SGHTA and FQGTGA. J was trimmed by 4 bases and V by 5 bases; bases with no gene match: 11. CDR3 in DNA: TGTGCCAGCAGCCGATGGACAGGGGAGGAAGCCTATGGCTACACCTTC. Amino acid sequence: CASSRWTGEEAYGYTF.

The chain is built from TRBV28 and TRBJ2-1; 14 bases match TRBD2. Unmatched junction bases numbered 1, after V lost 2 bases and J lost 7 bases. Germline CDR1 is MDHEN and CDR2 is SYDVKM. The CDR3 length is 15 residues. CDR3 region: CASSLGLAGGNEQFF. The CDR3 nucleotides read TGTGCCAGCAGTTTAGGACTAGCGGGAGGAAATGAGCAGTTCTTC.

V usage is TRBV27 and J usage is TRBJ2-7; D remains ambiguous. The germline V and J ends were trimmed by 3 bases and 3 bases, with 9 bases remaining between them. This CDR3 spans 13 amino acids. Germline loops: CDR1 MNHEY, CDR2 SMNVEV (reference sequence). In DNA, the CDR3 is TGTGCCAGCAGTTTGAGCAATTTCTACGAGCAGTACTTC. Encoded protein: CASSLSNFYEQYF.

The chain combines TRBV18 with TRBJ1-4; 10 positions match TRBD1. This CDR3 is 17 amino acids long. Germline CDR1 reads KGHSH; CDR2 reads LQKENI. Germline trimming cut 3 bases from V and 0 bases from J; bases unmatched to any gene: 4. CDR3 DNA: TGTGCCAGCTCACCCCGACAGGGGGCTACAACTAATGAAAAACTGTTTTTT. It is translated as CASSPRQGATTNEKLFF.

The chain recombines TRBV4-3 with TRBJ1-4; D is perhaps TRBD1 (5 bases). Germline-derived CDR1 and CDR2 are LGHNA and YSLEER. The CDR3 is 13 residues long. The V gene lost 2 bases and the J gene lost 8 bases, with 9 bases spanning the gap. CDR3 DNA: TGCGCCAGCAGCCAATCCAGGGAAGAAAAACTGTTTTTT. Its translation is CASSQSREEKLFF.

This clone appeared once. J is TRBJ2-7 and V is TRBV7-8, with D possibly being TRBD1 (5 bases). From germline, CDR1 is SGHVS and CDR2 FQNEAQ. Trimming took off 5 bases at V and 1 base at J, with 18 bases between the two ends. The CDR3 is 16 amino acids. CDR3 in amino acids: CASSPIDRKQSYEQYF. DNA of the CDR3: TGTGCCAGCAGCCCTATTGACAGAAAGCAATCCTACGAGCAGTACTTC.

The chain uses TRBV29-1 and TRBJ2-5, with a tentative D call TRBD1 (6 bases). The V and J ends lost 6 bases and 0 bases respectively, with 8 bases between them. The length of the CDR3 is 12 residues. Germline loops: CDR1 SQVTM, CDR2 ANQGSEA. The CDR3 DNA is TGCAGCGTAGGGGGATACCAAGAGACCCAGTACTTC. Protein sequence: CSVGGYQETQYF.

The rearrangement uses TRBV28 and TRBJ1-2; D perhaps matches TRBD1 (5 bases). Trimming cost V 8 bases and J 8 bases, with 18 bases left between them. Germline loops: CDR1 MDHEN, CDR2 SYDVKM. This CDR3 is 13 amino acids long. CDR3 sequence reads: CASGSEGRGGYTF. CDR3 sequence (DNA): TGTGCCAGCGGCTCGGAGGGGCGAGGAGGCTACACCTTC.

The chain joins TRBV7-2 to TRBJ2-3; D might be TRBD2 (5 bases). Deletions cut 1 base from V and 6 bases from J, with 8 bases between. The CDR3 contains 13 residues. Germline V lookup: CDR1 SGHTA, CDR2 FQGNSA. In DNA, the CDR3 is TGTGCCAGCAGCTTAGAGAGCGGCGATACGCAGTATTTT. Translation gives CASSLESGDTQYF.

The count of this clone is one. The chain has TRBV18 and TRBJ2-7, with 12 bases that match TRBD1. CDR1 and CDR2 (germline): KGHSH, LQKENI. Trimming removed 6 bases from V and 3 bases from J; junction bases left unmatched: 6. CDR3 length equals 15 residues. The CDR3 DNA follows: TGTGCCAGCTCCCCCGGGACAGGGGGCAACTACGAGCAGTACTTC. Translating gives CASSPGTGGNYEQYF.

This chain connects TRBV4-3 to TRBJ2-2; 13 bases align to TRBD2. Germline CDR1 LGHNA, CDR2 YSLEER. The CDR3 has 15 residues. Trimming cost V 4 bases and J 8 bases; bases outside gene matches: 4. The CDR3 here is CASSPILAGGGELFF. Written as DNA, the CDR3 is TGCGCCAGCAGCCCAATACTAGCGGGAGGGGGGGAGCTGTTTTTT.

This clone was observed once. The V call is TRBV28, the J call TRBJ2-1; 9 bases line up with TRBD2. Germline V lookup: CDR1 MDHEN, CDR2 SYDVKM. J gave up 3 bases and V 5 bases, and 8 bases lay outside the gene matches. The CDR3 is made up of 16 amino acids. The chain's CDR3 is CASSPTSGGNYNEQFF. The DNA for the CDR3 is TGTGCCAGCAGTCCCACGAGCGGGGGGAACTACAATGAGCAGTTCTTC.

The gene calls are TRBV11-2 and TRBJ1-2, with a weak D call TRBD1 (6 bases). CDR1 is SGHAT and CDR2 is FQNNGV in the germline V gene. Trimming took 2 bases from V and 4 from J, leaving 11 bases between them. This CDR3 region has 14 residues. CDR3 in amino acids: CASSLSGVSYGYTF. The CDR3 DNA reads TGTGCCAGCAGCTTATCAGGGGTGAGCTATGGCTACACCTTC. Using reference TRBV11-2 and TRBJ1-2 for the parts outside the CDR3, the full variable domain is EAGVAQSPRYKIIEKRQSVAFWCNPISGHATLYWYQQILGQGPKLLIQFQNNGVVDDSQLPKDRFSAERLKGVDSTLKIQPAKLEDSAVYLCASSLSGVSYGYTFGSGTRLTVV.

In its sample, this clone was seen a few times. This CDR3 is also generated by other DNA sequences in the sample. This chain links TRBV19 with TRBJ2-5; 11 bases map to TRBD2. V was pared by 5 bases and J by 4 bases, with 6 bases of the junction left unmatched. Germline CDR1 reads LNHDA; CDR2 reads SQIVND (reference sequence). The CDR3 totals 15 residues. CDR3 protein: CASSLAGGPRETQYF. CDR3 in DNA: TGTGCCAGTAGTTTAGCGGGAGGGCCTAGAGAGACCCAGTACTTC.

This chain connects TRBV4-3 to TRBJ2-5; 8 bases agree with TRBD2. V lost 1 base to trimming and J lost 4 bases; unmatched junction nucleotides: 8. The CDR3 totals 16 residues. The germline V gene encodes CDR1 LGHNA and CDR2 YSLEER. CDR3 in DNA: TGCGCCAGCAGCCAAGGACCGGGGGGGGCCAGAGAGACCCAGTACTTC. It translates to CASSQGPGGARETQYF.

This clone was counted a few times. The chain joins TRBV28 to TRBJ2-1; 12 bases are a match to TRBD2. The CDR3 covers 16 residues. Trimming cost V 5 bases and J 2 bases; bases outside gene matches: 4. From germline, CDR1 is MDHEN and CDR2 SYDVKM. In nucleotides, the CDR3 is TGTGCCAGCAGTCTGACTAGCGGGGGAGCCTACAATGAGCAGTTCTTC. Amino acids: CASSLTSGGAYNEQFF.

Remarks on this clone: Within the sample, other DNA sequences also encode this same CDR3. The chain recombines TRBV28 with TRBJ1-5; no firm D call. CDR1 and CDR2 (germline): MDHEN, SYDVKM. The V gene lost 3 bases and the J gene lost 4 bases, with 7 bases spanning the gap. The CDR3 has 13 amino acids. The CDR3 reads CASSLIRNQPQHF. The CDR3 bases are TGTGCCAGCAGTTTGATCAGAAATCAGCCCCAGCATTTT.